These 27 T cell receptor beta chains were sequenced from one sample in a study of blood T cell repertoires in COVID-19. The repertoire was sequenced with immunoSEQ multiplex PCR; TCRdb's copy has only in-frame clones and lacks some. The sample records over 100,000 clones, around 85% being singletons. Sequenced: peripheral blood. The source of these receptors is a woman older than 75 with active or convalescent COVID-19.

V usage is TRBV5-1 and J usage is TRBJ2-1, with TRBD2 matching 11 bases. This CDR3 has 16 residues. Unmatched junction bases numbered 11, after V lost 5 bases and J lost 7 bases. Germline CDR1 is SGHRS and CDR2 is YFSETQ. CDR3 amino acids: CASSSLDSGGVNEQFF. CDR3 nucleotide sequence: TGCGCCAGCAGTTCATTAGATAGCGGGGGGGTTAATGAGCAGTTCTTC.

The chain has TRBV30 and TRBJ1-3; D remains ambiguous. CDR3 length: 14 residues. Germline V CDR1 and CDR2: GTSNPN, SVGIG (reference sequence). V was cut by 0 bases and J by 4 bases, with 10 bases left in between. As DNA, the CDR3 is TGTGCCTGGAGTGTAACCTCGGGAGGAAACACCATATATTTT. It translates to CAWSVTSGGNTIYF. Using reference TRBV30 and TRBJ1-3 for the parts outside the CDR3, the full variable domain is SQTIHQWPATLVQPVGSPLSLECTVEGTSNPNLYWYRQAAGRGLQLLFYSVGIGQISSEVPQNLSASRPQDRQFILSSKKLLLSDSGFYLCAWSVTSGGNTIYFGEGSWLTVV.

The genes are TRBV2 and TRBJ1-2; 8 bases agree with TRBD1. The V gene end was trimmed by 7 bases and the J gene end by 6 bases; junction bases not matched to a gene: 4. The length of the CDR3 is 12 residues. In germline, CDR1 is SNHLY, CDR2 FYNNEI. CDR3 region: CASNPDRDGYTF. The CDR3 coding sequence is TGTGCCAGCAACCCGGACAGGGATGGCTACACCTTC.

The genes are TRBV7-8 and TRBJ1-4; 8 bases fit TRBD1. Germline CDR1 SGHVS, CDR2 FQNEAQ. The CDR3 has 12 amino acids. The V gene end was trimmed by 11 bases and the J gene end by 5 bases; junction bases not matched to a gene: 4. This chain's CDR3 is CAGGDRNEKLFF. The CDR3 bases are TGTGCCGGAGGGGACAGGAATGAAAAACTGTTTTTT.

This chain links TRBV9 with TRBJ2-1; D is undetermined. There are 13 residues in the CDR3. Germline V gene sequence: CDR1 SGDLS, CDR2 YYNGEE. The ends were cut back, 1 base at V and 5 bases at J, with 7 bases in the middle. CDR3: CASSVMTHNEQFF. For the CDR3, the DNA is TGTGCCAGCAGCGTAATGACTCACAATGAGCAGTTCTTC.

V and J are TRBV29-1 and TRBJ2-7; D gene ambiguous. Trimming shortened V by 3 bases and J by 1 base, and 16 bases separated the two germline ends. CDR1 is SQVTM, CDR2 ANQGSEA, per germline. The CDR3 consists of 15 residues. CDR3 bases: TGCAGCGTTGAGCAGAGTAGCACCTTATCCTACGAGCAGTACTTC. Translated, it gives CSVEQSSTLSYEQYF.

The chain employs TRBV7-9 and TRBJ2-1; TRBD1 agrees at 12 bases. Germline V gene lookup returns CDR1 SEHNR and CDR2 FQNEAQ (reference sequence). Unmatched junction bases numbered 13, after V lost 6 bases and J lost 10 bases. CDR3 length: 16 amino acids. CDR3 DNA sequence: TGTGCCAGCAGACTTAGGGACAGGGGGCCGGGTATCGAGCAGTTCTTC. It specifies CASRLRDRGPGIEQFF.

The rearrangement uses TRBV3-1 (or the pseudogene TRBV3-2) and TRBJ2-3; TRBD2 matches 7 bases. The CDR3 runs 15 residues. Germline assignment: CDR1 LGHDT and CDR2 YNNKEL (reference sequence). The V and J ends lost 4 bases and 0 bases, in that order; junction bases with no gene match: 4. The CDR3 DNA reads as TGTGCCAGCAGCCCCCGGGGGGTTAGCACAGATACGCAGTATTTT. This codes for CASSPRGVSTDTQYF.

The gene calls are TRBV7-2 and TRBJ1-5; 10 nucleotides align to TRBD1. The germline V gene encodes CDR1 SGHTA and CDR2 FQGNSA. This CDR3 is built from 16 residues. V lost 5 bases to trimming and J lost 6 bases; unmatched junction nucleotides: 10. The CDR3 sequence is CASSAPTGGGFQPQHF. Here the CDR3 DNA reads TGTGCCAGCAGCGCGCCGACAGGGGGCGGTTTTCAGCCCCAGCATTTT.

The chain couples TRBV19 to TRBJ1-6; 10 bases agree with TRBD1. V lost 7 bases, J lost 4 bases, and 7 bases stayed unmatched. In germline, CDR1 is LNHDA, CDR2 SQIVND (reference sequence). The CDR3 loop spans 16 amino acids. CDR3: CASKRGTGEYNSPLHF. For the CDR3, the DNA is TGTGCCAGTAAAAGGGGGACAGGGGAATATAATTCACCCCTCCACTTT. Variable domain in full (rest from reference TRBV19 and TRBJ1-6): DGGITQSPKYLFRKEGQNVTLSCEQNLNHDAMYWYRQDPGQGLRLIYYSQIVNDFQKGDIAEGYSVSREKKESFPLTVTSAQKNPTAFYLCASKRGTGEYNSPLHFGNGTRLTVT.

The V call is TRBV28, the J call TRBJ1-5; TRBD1 might be the D (6 bases). Per germline, CDR1 MDHEN and CDR2 SYDVKM. Deletions cut 6 bases from V and 0 bases from J, with 9 bases between. CDR3 length: 14 amino acids. CDR3 sequence reads: CASRLGHSNQPQHF. Here the CDR3 DNA reads TGTGCCAGCAGGTTGGGACATAGCAATCAGCCCCAGCATTTT.

The chain recombines TRBV9 with TRBJ2-1, with D unresolved. The CDR3 runs 13 residues. Germline lookup yields CDR1 SGDLS and CDR2 YYNGEE. Trimming left V 3 bases short and J 10 bases short, with 14 bases between. CDR3 in amino acids: CASSGSFGGEQFF. The CDR3 DNA is TGTGCCAGCAGCGGCTCCTTTGGTGGCGAGCAGTTCTTC.

This clone came up a few times. Written as DNA, the CDR3 is TGTGCCAGTAGTAGGACTAGCGGGAGCTCCTACAATGAGCAGTTCTTC. This sequence encodes CASSRTSGSSYNEQFF. This sequence joins TRBV19 and TRBJ2-1, with TRBD2 identical over 13 bases. There are 16 residues in the CDR3. Germline loops: CDR1 LNHDA, CDR2 SQIVND (reference sequence). With V trimmed by 4 bases and J by 0 bases, 0 bases remained unmatched.

This chain connects TRBV28 to TRBJ1-6; 7 bases match TRBD1. CDR3 length: 13 residues. Germline CDR1 reads MDHEN; CDR2 reads SYDVKM. Trimming removed 8 bases from V and 7 bases from J; junction bases left unmatched: 5. The CDR3 coding sequence is TGTGCCAGCCTCGGGACAGCGAATTCACCCCTCCACTTT. It translates to CASLGTANSPLHF.

This clone was seen at least ten times. This chain joins TRBV24-1 and TRBJ2-1; 8 positions agree with TRBD1. Losses at the gene ends were 4 bases for V and 4 bases for J; bases not matched to a gene: 8. Looked up from germline, CDR1 is KGHDR and CDR2 is SFDVKD. The CDR3 length is 16 residues. The DNA for the CDR3 is TGTGCCACCAGTGACACCGACAGGGGAGCATACAATGAGCAGTTCTTC. Amino acids: CATSDTDRGAYNEQFF.

The V call is TRBV19, the J call TRBJ2-1; TRBD2 matches 8 bases. Germline CDR1 reads LNHDA; CDR2 reads SQIVND (reference sequence). This CDR3 has 15 amino acids. Trimming at V came to 10 bases and at J to 1 base, leaving 9 bases not matched to a gene. The CDR3 here is CATAQRGLSYNEQFF. In DNA form, the CDR3 reads TGTGCCACCGCGCAGCGGGGGTTGTCCTACAATGAGCAGTTCTTC.

The chain combines TRBV5-1 with TRBJ1-1, with D perhaps matching TRBD1 (5 bases). The V gene's germline CDR1 is SGHRS and CDR2 YFSETQ. This CDR3 has 13 residues. Trimming took off 4 bases at V and 1 base at J, with 8 bases between the two ends. DNA for the CDR3: TGCGCCAGCAGCGTCACAGGGAACACTGAAGCTTTCTTT. This sequence encodes CASSVTGNTEAFF.

J is TRBJ1-6 and V is TRBV6-5, with 7 positions matching TRBD1. Per germline, CDR1 MNHEY and CDR2 SVGAGI. This CDR3 has 13 residues. The trim removed 6 bases at V and 8 bases at J, leaving 4 bases unmatched. The CDR3 sequence is CASRGQQYSPLHF. CDR3 DNA sequence: TGTGCCAGCAGGGGACAGCAGTATTCACCCCTCCACTTT.

The chain recombines TRBV5-5 with TRBJ2-1, with 7 positions matching TRBD2. The V gene's germline CDR1 is SGHKS and CDR2 YYEKEE (reference sequence). J was trimmed by 3 bases and V by 1 base; bases with no gene match: 10. The CDR3 has 17 residues. The CDR3 DNA is TGTGCCAGCAGCTTGCGATCGGGGGGACTGTTCTACAATGAGCAGTTCTTC. Amino acid sequence: CASSLRSGGLFYNEQFF.

This sequence joins TRBV3-1 (or the pseudogene TRBV3-2) and TRBJ2-5; 10 bases align to TRBD2. The germline V gene has CDR1 LGHDT and CDR2 YNNKEL (reference sequence). The trim removed 1 base at V and 1 base at J, leaving 9 bases unmatched. The CDR3 loop spans 18 amino acids. The CDR3 loop is CASSQGLGTSVIQETQYF. As DNA, the CDR3 is TGTGCCAGCAGCCAAGGCCTCGGGACTAGCGTAATCCAAGAGACCCAGTACTTC.

The chain couples TRBV5-5 to TRBJ1-1, with 7 bases aligning to TRBD1. The CDR3 has 14 amino acids. Germline V gene sequence: CDR1 SGHKS, CDR2 YYEKEE (reference sequence). Trimming removed 2 bases from V and 4 bases from J; junction bases left unmatched: 5. The CDR3 sequence: CASSFVPGGTEAFF. The CDR3 DNA is TGTGCCAGCAGCTTCGTGCCAGGGGGCACTGAAGCTTTCTTT.

This chain links TRBV4-1 with TRBJ2-5, with 10 bases matching TRBD2. CDR1 MGHRA and CDR2 YSYEKL come from the germline V gene. The V segment lost 1 base and the J segment 8 bases; nucleotides outside the gene matches: 16. The CDR3 contains 18 residues. This CDR3 is CASSQVHLGLSSGGTQYF. In nucleotides, the CDR3 is TGCGCCAGCAGCCAAGTACATCTGGGTCTTTCTAGCGGGGGTACCCAGTACTTC.

V is TRBV29-1 and J is TRBJ1-1, with a possible D match to TRBD1 (5 bases). Germline loops: CDR1 SQVTM, CDR2 ANQGSEA. The germline V and J ends were trimmed by 3 bases and 5 bases, with 13 bases remaining between them. The CDR3 has 13 amino acids. CDR3 residues: CSVDPQGGTEAFF. The CDR3 DNA is TGCAGCGTTGATCCGCAGGGAGGGACTGAAGCTTTCTTT. The variable domain in full, completed from reference TRBV29-1 and TRBJ1-1, reads SAVISQKPSRDICQRGTSLTIQCQVDSQVTMMFWYRQQPGQSLTLIATANQGSEATYESGFVIDKFPISRPNLTFSTLTVSNMSPEDSSIYLCSVDPQGGTEAFFGQGTRLTVV.

This chain joins TRBV18 and TRBJ2-7, with 7 bases aligning to TRBD2. The CDR3 has 15 amino acids. Germline lookup yields CDR1 KGHSH and CDR2 LQKENI. V was clipped by 0 bases and J by 0 bases; unmatched bases: 2. The CDR3 DNA follows: TGTGCCAGCTCACCACCGGGGGGGAGCTCCTACGAGCAGTACTTC. It translates to CASSPPGGSSYEQYF.

The rearrangement links TRBV6-6 to TRBJ1-4; the match to TRBD1 covers 8 bases. The CDR3 contains 16 residues. The ends lost 3 bases at V and 6 bases at J; junction bases unmatched: 9. Germline V gene lookup returns CDR1 MNHNY and CDR2 SVGAGI (reference sequence). CDR3 coding DNA: TGTGCCAGCAGTTATATCCGACAGGGGCGAGATGAAAAACTGTTTTTT. Translating it yields CASSYIRQGRDEKLFF.

This chain uses TRBV19 with TRBJ2-4, with 14 bases matching TRBD2. This CDR3 region has 15 residues. The V gene's germline CDR1 is LNHDA and CDR2 SQIVND (reference sequence). The V and J ends lost 5 bases and 8 bases, in that order; junction bases with no gene match: 5. The CDR3 here is CASSAGTSGSYIQYF. Written as DNA, the CDR3 is TGTGCCAGTAGTGCCGGGACTAGCGGGAGTTACATTCAGTACTTC.

The J gene is TRBJ2-3, the V gene TRBV7-9, with 9 bases fitting TRBD2. Germline CDR1 and CDR2: SEHNR and FQNEAQ (reference sequence). Trimming cost V 6 bases and J 0 bases; bases outside gene matches: 7. The CDR3 is 16 amino acids. Here the CDR3 DNA reads TGTGCCAGCAGTCTGGAGCGGGGGGCTAGCACAGATACGCAGTATTTT. It yields the protein CASSLERGASTDTQYF.